These 21 T cell receptor beta chains were sequenced from one sample in a study of T cell repertoires in cytomegalovirus infection. From the reads, TCRdb called clonotypes with MiXCR, one entry per CDR3 protein. This sample has 560,000 or so distinct CDR3 sequences; 16% occur once, and the top ten carry approximately 24%. Sequences were obtained from CD8+ T cells from PBMCs. All receptors derive from a human donor in good health (CMV status not recorded). Some clones in this sample may be carry-over from other donors' samples.

This sequence joins TRBV20-1 and TRBJ2-2, with TRBD1 matching over 8 bases. The germline V gene encodes CDR1 DFQATT and CDR2 SNEGSKA (reference sequence). V lost 6 bases, J lost 6 bases, and 3 bases stayed unmatched. This CDR3 has 12 residues. CDR3 protein: CSAHRGSGELFF. As DNA, the CDR3 is TGCAGTGCCCACAGGGGGTCCGGGGAGCTGTTTTTT.

J is TRBJ2-3 and V is TRBV6-5, with D maybe TRBD1 (6 bases). CDR3 length: 13 residues. Trimming cost V 6 bases and J 2 bases, with 9 bases left between them. Germline CDR1 reads MNHEY; CDR2 reads SVGAGI. This CDR3 reads CASRRGTTDTQYF. The DNA for the CDR3 is TGTGCCAGCAGAAGGGGGACCACAGATACGCAGTATTTT.

This clonotype turned up a few times. The chain couples TRBV5-1 to TRBJ1-1; D gene unclear. CDR1 and CDR2 (germline): SGHRS, YFSETQ. The CDR3 spans 15 residues. V was pared by 4 bases and J by 5 bases, with 18 bases between. This CDR3 is CASSEREPRGTEAFF. Written as DNA, the CDR3 is TGCGCCAGCAGCGAGAGGGAGCCCCGAGGAACTGAAGCTTTCTTT.

V and J are TRBV6-6 and TRBJ2-7, with D uncertain. Germline lookup yields CDR1 MNHNY and CDR2 SVGAGI (reference sequence). There are 14 residues in the CDR3. Trimming removed 2 bases at V and 7 bases at J, with 15 bases between. This CDR3 reads CASSYPAEVSEQYF. DNA for the CDR3: TGTGCCAGCAGTTACCCGGCAGAAGTTAGTGAGCAGTACTTC.

The chain has TRBV5-1 and TRBJ2-1; 9 nucleotides align to TRBD2. The CDR3 has 17 amino acids. J lost 2 bases, V lost 0 bases, and 6 bases had no gene match. The germline CDR1 and CDR2 sequences are SGHRS and YFSETQ. The CDR3 sequence is CASSLVSSGGTYNEQFF. The CDR3 DNA reads as TGCGCCAGCAGCTTGGTATCGAGCGGGGGGACCTACAATGAGCAGTTCTTC.

In its sample, this clonotype was seen many times. This chain connects TRBV4-2 to TRBJ2-1; TRBD2 matches at 8 bases. This CDR3 has 16 residues. The germline V gene has CDR1 LGHNA and CDR2 YNFKEQ. Unmatched junction bases numbered 4, after V lost 0 bases and J lost 3 bases. The CDR3 reads CASSQDASGSYNEQFF. In DNA, the CDR3 is TGTGCCAGCAGCCAAGATGCCAGCGGGAGCTACAATGAGCAGTTCTTC.

CDR3 coding DNA: TGTGCCAGTAGTACCCCCGACAGGGGGGGAATCTCCTACGAGCAGTACTTC. It yields the protein CASSTPDRGGISYEQYF. V and J are TRBV19 and TRBJ2-7, with 9 nucleotides matching TRBD1. With 4 bases clipped from V and 0 bases from J, the junction kept 10 bases outside the gene matches. CDR3 length: 17 amino acids. CDR1 and CDR2 (germline): LNHDA, SQIVND (reference sequence).

Only a few counts were recorded for this clonotype. The rearrangement uses TRBV27 and TRBJ2-3, with D perhaps matching TRBD2 (5 bases). The V end was cut by 7 bases, the J end by 2 bases, with 16 bases between. The germline V gene encodes CDR1 MNHEY and CDR2 SMNVEV (reference sequence). The CDR3 loop spans 15 amino acids. In nucleotides, the CDR3 is TGTGCCAGCACCCAGACAAGCGGATTCACAGATACGCAGTATTTT. Translating gives CASTQTSGFTDTQYF.

With regard to this clonotype: With a much larger clone just one base away, this may be a read error. The CDR3 region is CASSYSWTEAFF. The CDR3 DNA sequence: TGTGCCAGCAGTTACTCGTGGACTGAAGCTTTCTTT. V gene TRBV6-6 combines with J gene TRBJ1-1; no firm D call. Germline V gene lookup returns CDR1 MNHNY and CDR2 SVGAGI (reference sequence). The CDR3 is 12 residues long. The ends were cut back, 0 bases at V and 5 bases at J, with 4 bases in the middle.

This clonotype was counted a few times. The chain joins TRBV14 to TRBJ2-3; D may match TRBD1 or TRBD2 (5 bases each). Between the trimmed V and J ends, which lost 3 bases and 1 base, there was a span of 17 bases. Germline CDR1 SGHDN, CDR2 FVKESK. The length of the CDR3 is 17 residues. CDR3 nucleotide sequence: TGTGCCAGCAGCCAGGGAGCAGGGTTCTCCCGCACAGATACGCAGTATTTT. Translating gives CASSQGAGFSRTDTQYF.

At least ten counts were recorded for this clonotype. J is TRBJ2-1 and V is TRBV12-5, with D hard to call. There are 13 residues in the CDR3. V dropped 4 bases and J dropped 3 bases, with 7 bases sitting between them. Germline CDR1 is LGHNT and CDR2 is FRNRAP. CDR3 sequence: CASGSSNYNEQFF. As DNA, the CDR3 is TGTGCTAGTGGTTCCAGCAACTACAATGAGCAGTTCTTC.

This chain uses TRBV4-1 with TRBJ1-1, with D hard to call. The germline CDR1 and CDR2 sequences are MGHRA and YSYEKL. The CDR3 loop spans 16 amino acids. Deletions cut 0 bases from V and 5 bases from J, with 16 bases between. CDR3 sequence: CASSQDSRAPGTEAFF. CDR3 in DNA: TGCGCCAGCAGCCAAGATAGCCGGGCCCCGGGGACTGAAGCTTTCTTT.

The table lists this clonotype with many counts. The V call is TRBV6-1, the J call TRBJ2-7, with D possibly being TRBD2 (5 bases). Germline V CDR1 and CDR2: MNHNS, SASEGT. The CDR3 sequence is 17 residues long. Trimming shortened V by 1 base and J by 6 bases, and 22 bases separated the two germline ends. The CDR3 DNA sequence: TGTGCCAGCAGTGAAGACCCTCTAGCATCCTTCCTTGGCGAGCAGTACTTC. Its protein product is CASSEDPLASFLGEQYF.

In the case of this clonotype: A much larger clone lies one base from this, so it may be a read error. The chain couples TRBV7-3 to TRBJ2-7, with 7 nucleotides matching TRBD1. J gave up 3 bases and V 5 bases, and 7 bases lay outside the gene matches. The CDR3 covers 14 residues. CDR1 is SGHTA and CDR2 is FQGTGA in the germline V gene. CDR3 nucleotides: TGTGCCAGCAGCATCGACAGGGTGTACTACGAGCAGTACTTC. It encodes CASSIDRVYYEQYF.

With regard to this clonotype: In this CDR3 the conserved last residue, phenylalanine or tryptophan, is missing, so a read error is likely. The chain combines TRBV6-6 with TRBJ2-7, with D uncertain. The germline V and J ends were trimmed by 7 bases and 6 bases, with 10 bases remaining between them. Per the germline V gene, CDR1 is MNHNY and CDR2 is SVGAGI (reference sequence). The length of the CDR3 is 11 residues. The CDR3 DNA is TGTGCCAGCATCCTCCAACTCGAGCAGTACTTA. Its translation: CASILQLEQYL.

The chain recombines TRBV3-1 with TRBJ2-3; unclear D gene. Trimming removed 0 bases at V and 3 bases at J, with 4 bases between. CDR3 size: 13 residues. CDR1 and CDR2 from the germline V gene are LGHDT and YNNKEL (reference sequence). CDR3 bases: TGTGCCAGCAGCCAAGAAAGAACAGATACGCAGTATTTT. Encoded protein: CASSQERTDTQYF.

This clonotype showed up many times. The V gene is TRBV7-9, the J gene TRBJ1-5; possible D gene TRBD1, 6 bases. Per the germline V gene, CDR1 is SEHNR and CDR2 is FQNEAQ (reference sequence). V shed 6 bases and J shed 0 bases, with 12 bases lying between them. The CDR3 length is 15 residues. CDR3 DNA: TGTGCCAGCAGTAACGGGACAATTAGCAATCAGCCCCAGCATTTT. Residues: CASSNGTISNQPQHF.

V gene TRBV20-1 combines with J gene TRBJ2-5; D not resolved. Per germline, CDR1 DFQATT and CDR2 SNEGSKA (reference sequence). V lost 7 bases and J lost 7, with 13 bases in between. The CDR3 loop spans 11 amino acids. Here the CDR3 reads CSVPVLGTQYF. The CDR3 region has the DNA TGCAGTGTTCCGGTATTAGGGACCCAGTACTTC.

This clonotype was counted at least ten times. The genes are TRBV6-5 and TRBJ2-5; no reliable D call. CDR3 length: 15 residues. Looked up from germline, CDR1 is MNHEY and CDR2 is SVGAGI. Deletions cut 4 bases from V and 1 base from J, with 13 bases between. In DNA form, the CDR3 reads TGTGCCAGCAGTTCCTCCGGGCAGTCCCAAGAGACCCAGTACTTC. Its protein product is CASSSSGQSQETQYF.

This clonotype appeared a few times. The chain employs TRBV2 and TRBJ2-3, with D perhaps matching TRBD1 (6 bases). Per germline, CDR1 SNHLY and CDR2 FYNNEI. V lost 7 bases and J lost 2, with 19 bases in between. The CDR3 runs to 16 residues. CDR3 DNA sequence: TGTGCCAGCAACCCACTAACAGGGAGCAACACAGATACGCAGTATTTT. This codes for CASNPLTGSNTDTQYF.

This clonotype was recorded many times. The CDR3 nucleotides read TGCAGCGTCGGACGGACTCAAGAGACCCAGTACTTC. The encoded protein is CSVGRTQETQYF. The V gene is TRBV29-1, the J gene TRBJ2-5, with a possible D match to TRBD2 (5 bases). Per the germline V gene, CDR1 is SQVTM and CDR2 is ANQGSEA. V was trimmed by 6 bases and J by 2 bases, leaving 10 bases between them. The CDR3 spans 12 residues.